This entry concerns a single T cell receptor beta chain. These data come from a study of cytomegalovirus exposure and HLA in healthy donors. The PCR employed 60 Vbeta primers together with 13 Jbeta primers. Assay: immunoSEQ multiplex PCR; the TCRdb copy retains only in-frame clones and omits some. In the table there are about 120,000 clones, roughly 83% of which are singletons. While unrecorded immune exposures were likely, the donors were nominally healthy when sampled. V was shortened by 1 base and J by 5 bases, with 6 bases between the two germline ends. The CDR3 has 12 residues. Looked up from germline, CDR1 is SGHDN and CDR2 is FVKESK.

The genes are TRBV14 and TRBJ2-7, with D perhaps TRBD2 (5 bases). This clonotype was obtained from a man in his late teens or twenties in good health and CMV-seropositive. Input material: PBMCs. CDR3 sequence reads: CASSQVRDEQYF. CDR3 DNA sequence: TGTGCCAGCAGCCAAGTGCGGGACGAGCAGTACTTC.